This TCR beta chain was documented in a study of cytomegalovirus exposure and HLA in healthy donors. General study findings and limits: Productive status was seen about 87% or about 30% of the time for most TCR beta V segments in an earlier analysis.

Both 60 Vbeta primers and 13 Jbeta primers went into the PCR. The repertoire was sequenced with immunoSEQ multiplex PCR; TCRdb's copy has only in-frame clones and lacks some. Here the sample spans approximately 84,000 clones, approximately 82% being singletons. V dropped 9 bases and J dropped 1; count of bases not matched to a gene: 8. This CDR3 region has 14 residues. Germline values: CDR1 SNHLY, CDR2 FYNNEI. Comment on this clone: Its antigen is not identified.

The V and J genes are TRBV2 and TRBJ1-1; 7 bases align to TRBD1. The TCR originated in a man in his forties in good health and CMV-seronegative. Sequencing input: PBMCs. The CDR3 coding sequence is TGTGCCAGTTGCCGAACAGGGGCGAACACTGAAGCTTTCTTT. Translated, it gives CASCRTGANTEAFF.